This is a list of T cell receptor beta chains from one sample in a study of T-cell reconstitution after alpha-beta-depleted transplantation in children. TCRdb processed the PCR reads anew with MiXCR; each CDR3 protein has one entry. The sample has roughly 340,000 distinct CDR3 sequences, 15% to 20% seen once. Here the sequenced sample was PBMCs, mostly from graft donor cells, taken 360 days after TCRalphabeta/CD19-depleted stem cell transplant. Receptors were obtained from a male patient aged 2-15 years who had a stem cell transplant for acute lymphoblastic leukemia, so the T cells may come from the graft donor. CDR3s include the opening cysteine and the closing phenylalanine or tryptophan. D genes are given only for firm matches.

CDR3: CASSQVSGWGTEAFF
V: TRBV7-2
D: .
J: TRBJ1-1
length: 15

CDR3: CASSSTTMYEQYF
V: TRBV18
D: .
J: TRBJ2-7
length: 13

CDR3: CATSRDARPLGTDTQYF
V: TRBV15
D: .
J: TRBJ2-3
length: 17

CDR3: CAWSYSTNEKLFF
V: TRBV30
D: .
J: TRBJ1-4
length: 13

CDR3: CSVPHGGDEQFF
V: TRBV29-1
D: .
J: TRBJ2-1
length: 12

CDR3: CASSLGGNGNTIYF
V: TRBV28
D: .
J: TRBJ1-3
length: 14

CDR3: CASSPIQGRRNSPLHF
V: TRBV6-1
D: .
J: TRBJ1-6
length: 16

CDR3: CASSPRSSGNLGETQYF
V: TRBV5-1
D: TRBD2
J: TRBJ2-5
length: 17

CDR3: CATAAGTSGYEQYF
V: TRBV27
D: TRBD2
J: TRBJ2-7
length: 14

CDR3: CASSFNPQLAGLNEQFF
V: TRBV7-9
D: TRBD2
J: TRBJ2-1
length: 17

CDR3: CASSLRATFPYEQYF
V: TRBV28
D: .
J: TRBJ2-7
length: 15

CDR3: CASSFPNSTSGITDTQYF
V: TRBV7-6
D: TRBD2
J: TRBJ2-3
length: 18

CDR3: CASSLGQGKDEQYF
V: TRBV7-9
D: TRBD1
J: TRBJ2-7
length: 14

CDR3: CASSRPGYSNQPQHF
V: TRBV6-2/TRBV6-3
D: .
J: TRBJ1-5
length: 15

CDR3: CSATRGRAASEQFF
V: TRBV20-1
D: .
J: TRBJ2-1
length: 14

CDR3: CASSSGTPETQYF
V: TRBV5-1
D: TRBD2
J: TRBJ2-5
length: 13

CDR3: CSVSGVAPNEQFF
V: TRBV29-1
D: TRBD2
J: TRBJ2-1
length: 13

CDR3: CASRHFTGDHGYTF
V: TRBV27
D: TRBD1
J: TRBJ1-2
length: 14

CDR3: CASSSQGPRGAKNIQYF
V: TRBV18
D: .
J: TRBJ2-4
length: 17

CDR3: CASSLGQGASIQHF
V: TRBV12-3/TRBV12-4
D: TRBD1
J: TRBJ1-5
length: 14

CDR3: CASSRQGYYNEQFF
V: TRBV4-3
D: TRBD1
J: TRBJ2-1
length: 14

CDR3: CASTETSGALMRQFF
V: TRBV28
D: TRBD2
J: TRBJ2-1
length: 15

CDR3: CASSQRDRGYWASGRNTGELFF
V: TRBV4-2
D: .
J: TRBJ2-2
length: 22

CDR3: CASSPWWGPRLVFPGELFF
V: TRBV4-3
D: .
J: TRBJ2-2
length: 19

CDR3: CAISDSLDSGYEQYF
V: TRBV10-3
D: .
J: TRBJ2-7
length: 15